The sequence of this T cell receptor beta chain was determined in a study of spatial heterogeneity in lung cancer. At the level of the study: Beta-chain sequences consistently outnumbered alpha-chain sequences in detection. Findings of the study overall: Ubiquitous expanded tumor TCRs showed up in blood more at resection than follow-up.

This clonotype is medium-sized. What it recognizes is unknown. TCRdb re-called the 5' RACE reads with MiXCR, one entry per CDR3 protein. Among 25,000 or so distinct CDR3 sequences listed, about 4.7% were seen once. This CDR3 contains 15 residues. V lost 6 bases to trimming and J lost 0 bases, with 13 bases between them. Germline-derived CDR1 and CDR2 are SNHLY and FYNNEI. The time point is: sample taken at primary tumor resection. This sequence originates from a male donor with early-stage non-small cell lung cancer. Material: PBMCs, obtained at surgery. V is TRBV2 and J is TRBJ2-3; perhaps D is TRBD1 or TRBD2 (6 bases each). The CDR3 sequence is CASRSGAGSTDTQYF. Written as DNA, the CDR3 is TGTGCCAGCAGATCGGGGGCAGGGAGCACAGATACGCAGTATTTT.